The rows below give T cell receptor beta chains drawn from one sample of a study of beta chain features in type 1 diabetes. The assay was immunoSEQ multiplex PCR, and TCRdb's table has in-frame clones only and misses some. The repertoire includes 630,000 or so clones, roughly 13% of them detected once, and 0.03% to 0.045% sits in the top ten. The sequenced sample was naive CD4+ T cells from blood. Receptor source: a man aged 18 to 30 with type 1 diabetes. Both conserved end residues are trimmed from each CDR3. For some rows the clone size is stated as once, few or many, or as a class when expanded; others skip it.

TRBJ1-2 | NA | 10 | TRBV27 | ASSGPGYRYT
TRBJ1-2 | NA | 11 | TRBV19 | ASSIRAADGYT
TRBJ2-7 | few | 10 | TRBV2 | ASIHRGGPRG
TRBJ2-6 | few | 15 | TRBV5-1 | ASSRPGGQSGANVLT
TRBJ1-2 | few | 12 | TRBV9 | ASSPQASNYGYT
TRBJ2-7 | NA | 12 | TRBV5-1 | ASAMREGGYEQY
TRBJ1-1 | NA | 14 | TRBV6-5 | ASSYSGWPTNTEAF
TRBJ2-5 | NA | 12 | TRBV9 | ASSVAGSTETQY
TRBJ2-3 | few | 13 | TRBV29-1 | SVEFGQGGTDTQY
TRBJ2-5 | few | 14 | TRBV4-3 | ASSPLAGGPGETQY
TRBJ2-5 | NA | 14 | TRBV9 | ASSPRTGGKSETQY
TRBJ1-5 | NA | 13 | TRBV30 | AWGSGRGLGQPQH
TRBJ2-1 | few | 9 | TRBV29-1 | SGQSPNEQF
TRBJ2-1 | few | 13 | TRBV7-2 | ASSFDRSSYNEQF
TRBJ2-2 | few | 12 | TRBV14 | ASRHGQNTGELF
TRBJ2-3 | NA | 15 | TRBV7-6 | ASSLGVAGISTDTQY
TRBJ1-6 | NA | 10 | TRBV6-5 | ASSLTGTGLH
TRBJ2-2 | NA | 13 | TRBV27 | ASSRDRQHTGELF
TRBJ2-1 | few | 12 | TRBV30 | AWARAARYNEQF
TRBJ2-2 | few | 12 | TRBV27 | ASGGQRNTGELF
TRBJ2-3 | few | 11 | TRBV7-9 | AGGTSSPDTQY
TRBJ2-5 | NA | 12 | TRBV19 | ASSIGTVQETQY
TRBJ1-5 | few | 12 | TRBV6-6 | ASSPGTGLQPQH
TRBJ2-7 | few | 11 | TRBV30 | ALVSKGPAEQY
TRBJ1-1 | NA | 11 | TRBV11-3 | ASSSNMNTEAF
TRBJ2-1 | few | 12 | TRBV29-1 | SVTGLAGGHEQF
TRBJ2-6 | NA | 11 | TRBV9 | ASSGYRANVLT
TRBJ2-3 | NA | 11 | TRBV30 | AWGLRGADTQY
TRBJ2-3 | few | 13 | TRBV5-1 | ASSYRTGAADTQY
TRBJ2-7 | NA | 10 | TRBV30 | AWSVSSYEQY